The sequence of this T cell receptor beta chain was determined in a study of blood T cell repertoires in COVID-19. Overall study context: PBMCs, B-cell-depleted T cells, or T cells provided the cDNA or gDNA that made up the material.

Germline CDR1 is LGHDT and CDR2 is YNNKEL (reference sequence). The germline V and J ends were trimmed by 1 base and 7 bases, with 16 bases remaining between them. The CDR3 extends over 16 amino acids. Here immunoSEQ multiplex PCR was the method, and the copy in TCRdb shows in-frame clones only, minus some. The sample consists of under 150,000 clones, around nine tenths of them appearing once. The rearrangement joins TRBV3-1 (or the pseudogene TRBV3-2) to TRBJ1-4, with D unresolved. This clonotype was obtained from a human donor in a cohort sampled during active COVID-19. The sequenced sample consisted of peripheral blood. The CDR3 is CASSQAPGGRGEKLFF. CDR3 nucleotide sequence: TGTGCCAGCAGCCAAGCCCCTGGTGGGAGAGGTGAAAAACTGTTTTTT.